This TCR beta chain is from a study of cytomegalovirus exposure and HLA in healthy donors (TCRdb year 2017). As for the study more broadly: According to an earlier analysis of a few hundred of the donors, about 179 million T cells yielded roughly 110 million unique TCR beta sequences and approximately 300 Gb of sequence data. In addition to the first cohort of 650 to 750 subjects, a separate validation cohort of approximately 130 different subjects was used. Donor age, sex, ethnicity and CMV serostatus were compiled together with the repertoire data. A later analysis re-analyzed previously published TCR beta repertoires from 500 to 700 donors and added high-resolution HLA genotyping to study TCR occurrence patterns. About 280 gigabases of sequencing data and around 80 million unique TCR sequences made up an early release that covered approximately 620 HLA-typed donors. The study combined high-throughput TCR immunosequencing, statistical association of individual TCRs with disease status, and machine learning to predict cytomegalovirus infection status. The aim of the study was to test whether cataloging public T cell receptors could identify signatures of past pathogen exposure. The study used immunosequencing to profile the T cell repertoires of approximately 650 subjects and linked those repertoires to cytomegalovirus serostatus. Of the roughly 400 genotyped donors, roughly 85% fell in the genetic ancestry cluster associated with self-reported Caucasian donors. Because of strong linkage in the cohort, roughly five DR-DQ haplotypes were treated as single units for association and clustering. In a later genetic analysis, genome-wide SNP genotypes for about 55% of the 666 donors were used, and that subset was treated as a discovery cohort. Rather than using new phenotypic data, the later analysis identified candidate immune exposures from TCR beta sequences and from how often those sequences occurred across donors. Every repertoire in the discovery cohort had been generated on one and the same sequencing platform. The number of typed donors differed by locus: about 629-640 for A, B, C, DRB1 and DQB1; approximately 540 for DQA1; approximately 610 for DPA1; and about 450 for DPB1. Across around 400 genotyped donors of the cohort, an average of roughly 250,000 unique TCR beta nucleotide sequences per donor were sequenced, and 15% to 20% of those sequences were non-productive. Both class I and class II loci were covered by HLA typing, at four-digit resolution. An earlier analysis of around 540 of the donors applied high-throughput TCR beta sequencing to assess whether each TCR beta V gene segment acted as functional or pseudogenic.

The library relied on the immunoSEQ multiplex PCR assay. For the multiplex PCR, a mixture combining 60 forward primers for TCR Vbeta segments and 13 reverse primers for TCR Jbeta segments was used. A multiplex PCR assay on genomic DNA amplified the CDR3 region of rearranged TCR beta genes. The Illumina HiSeq System was used to sequence the amplified TCR beta libraries as 87-base-pair reads. Processing in the source paper ran as follows. Across the 500 to 750 repertoires, a later analysis counted 80 million or so unique TCR beta chains, some 11 million of which were shared by at least two donors. Raw reads were error-corrected and collapsed into unique sequences with a nearest-neighbor algorithm that merged closely related sequences to remove PCR and sequencing errors. CDR3 sequences were aligned to IMGT reference sequences to assign V, D and J gene segments. For a sequence to be retained, at least a six-nucleotide match to both a V gene segment and a J gene segment was required. A rearrangement counted as productive if the CDR3 had no stop codons and remained in frame with V and J, and every other rearrangement counted as non-productive. Following IMGT convention, CDR3 was defined as the stretch from the second conserved V-encoded cysteine up to the conserved J-encoded phenylalanine. The earlier analysis of a few hundred of the donors excluded sequences that lacked an unambiguous match to a single V gene segment. An earlier analysis of several hundred of the donors called V segments functional above 56.7% productive rearrangements and segregating when the between-donor standard deviation exceeded 5%. A statistical classification framework was built to diagnose cytomegalovirus status from the catalog of TCR beta chain sequences. In a later analysis, TCR nucleotide sequences were compared against IMGT/GENE-DB human TR gene sequences so that V and J genes could be assigned. In a later analysis, CDR3 sequences and most-parsimonious VDJ recombination scenarios were assigned using the TCRdist pipeline. A later analysis defined each TCR beta chain by its CDR3 amino acid sequence plus V-gene family, and excluded reads lacking a unique V-gene family. As a way to deal with suspected cross-contamination and a sequencing artifact, a later analysis dropped nearly 600 nucleotide sequences that were highly shared and had low generation probability. In a later analysis, a clonal expansion index for each public chain was calculated from normalized within-repertoire ranks of inferred template counts. Generation probabilities in a later analysis came from a VDJ recombination model fitted to out-of-frame rearrangements, and those results were checked against IGoR. In a later analysis, TCR-TCR, TCR-HLA and TCR-CMV co-occurrence was scored with hypergeometric tests, and a repertoire-size bias correction was applied to TCR pairs. False discovery rates were estimated in a later analysis by permuting HLA or CMV assignments 20 times. In a later analysis, co-occurring TCRs were grouped with DBSCAN, and TCRdist sequence similarity was added when clustering was performed within HLA-allele-positive subsets. Repertoires with fewer than 30,000 or more than 120,000 public chains, plus five repertoires with anomalous nucleotide sharing, were excluded from co-occurrence clustering. The source is immuneACCESS, and TCRdb retained only in-frame sequences with V and J called. Part of the clones is not carried over; for the studies checked, unresolved V genes explain less than half of this, and the remainder is unexplained. V, J and clone size are taken as reported in that table, and D and trimming were inferred from the DNA itself. The sample table shows about 67,000 clones, and roughly two thirds are seen once. The ten largest clonotypes hold about 2% of the sample.

In total, roughly 710 healthy bone marrow donors made up the cohort. Cohort members were all nominally healthy when sampled, although unrecorded immune exposures were likely present. The donor tested CMV seronegative, placing the donor among the 352 seronegative members of the cohort. Each donor provided a peripheral blood sample, and peripheral blood mononuclear cells were used for TCR beta sequencing. Genomic DNA was extracted from the blood cell samples with the Qiagen DNeasy Blood Extraction Kit. Summary of the overall study and its limitations: According to the authors, the approach could potentially be generalized to other disease states and immunological phenotypes. A few of the identified cytomegalovirus-associated TCR beta chains were confirmed in vitro to be specific for cytomegalovirus antigens. When HLA alleles, especially DR and DQ, strongly co-occurred, TCR associations were difficult to assign to individual alleles. In both the original and validation cohorts, the classifier was reported to diagnose cytomegalovirus status with high specificity and sensitivity. A further reported finding was that TCR beta sequences accurately predicted the HLA-A and HLA-B alleles for most subjects in the first cohort. The study gave a list of 150 to 200 TCR beta chains associated with cytomegalovirus. In a later analysis, most CMV-associated TCR beta chains were found to appear HLA-restricted, with HLA associations seemingly driven largely by CMV exposure. In a later analysis, around 17,000 TCR beta sequences were associated with specific HLA alleles at a false discovery rate of 0.05. The earlier analysis of 587 of the donors excluded over 15 rarely observed V segments, including chromosome 9 orphons, because counts were too low. Most TCR sequences were observed very rarely across donors, whereas some public TCRs were present in many individuals. Compared with the approximately 720-donor mean, donors in an Asian-associated ancestry cluster had fewer N-insertions in productive TCRs, according to a later genetic analysis. For the cohort, immune exposure information was limited to CMV serostatus. A later analysis found that TCR association rates varied across HLA loci, with DRB1 alleles showing the most associated TCRs and HLA-C alleles the fewest. In an earlier analysis of some 500 of the donors, most TCR beta V segments were observed in productive rearrangements about 87% or about 30% of the time, broadly matching IMGT annotations. A cluster of highly shared sequence variants was judged likely to be a technical artifact of the sequencing pipeline. Because some donors lacked HLA typing at each locus, the association tests relied only on the typed subset. Some IMGT-functional V segments, including TRBV6-2 and TRBV6-3, could not be distinguished by the 87-base-pair reads and were therefore excluded. In a later genetic analysis, a missense DCLRE1C variant was associated with V-gene and J-gene trimming of TCR beta chains, and the association was replicated in an independent cohort. Correlated functional status among segregating V segments might reflect linkage disequilibrium, but an unknown experimental factor could not be ruled out. Roughly uniform sequencing depth across donors was assumed in presence/absence analyses, although this assumption may not hold. In a later analysis, HLA-associated TCR beta chains were found to be more clonally expanded and to have lower generation probabilities than equally common non-associated chains. In this cohort, only TCR beta chains were sequenced, and detectable features were limited by the absence of alpha or paired-chain data. Several of the top co-occurrence clusters appeared to be linked to parvovirus B19, influenza, CMV and Epstein-Barr virus, according to a later analysis.

Looking up the germline V gene (reference sequence) yields CDR1 DFQATT and CDR2 SNEGSKA. The CDR3 numbers 11 residues from cysteine through phenylalanine. Of all the DNA, just the CDR3 is kept, 33 bases in frame from base 1. Deletion took 6 bases off V and 9 bases off J, with a span of 12 bases between the germline ends. Worth noting for this clone: The clone's antigen remains unknown. No clone much larger than this one lies a single base away; base qualities are absent.

This receptor chain uses TRBV20-1 and TRBJ2-1, with TRBD1 perhaps the D gene, on 6 matching bases. This sequence originates from a woman younger than 45 in good health and CMV-seronegative. The sample consisted of PBMCs. The CDR3 protein sequence reads: CSAHRGSEQFF. The DNA reads as follows: TGCAGTGCCCATAGGGGGTCTGAGCAGTTCTTC.